In its sample, the clone carrying this TCR beta chain was seen once. What it binds is not known. This sample is drawn from a study of OX40 agonist ivuxolimab in advanced cancers. Study information: Ivuxolimab, which is an agonistic anti-OX40 (CD134) antibody, was administered to the patients. Hepatocellular carcinoma, melanoma, renal cell or head and neck cancer affected the dose-escalation patients. Study-wide results and limits: Certain nonresponders likewise exhibited a low normalized T-cell clonal expansion.

V lost 3 bases, J lost 5 bases, and 8 bases lay in between. Germline V gene data show CDR1 as WSHSY and CDR2 as SAAADI. This CDR3 is 13 amino acids long. TCRdb's table, derived via immunoSEQ multiplex PCR, lists solely in-frame clones and lacks some. Here the sample spans 6,500 to 7,000 clones, about 95% being singletons. This clonotype originated in an adult with an advanced solid tumor such as melanoma, head and neck, liver or kidney cancer. The gene calls are TRBV10-2 and TRBJ2-4, with D perhaps TRBD1 (6 bases). The material sequenced was CD4+ or CD8+ T cells sorted from blood, taken in a trial of the OX40 agonist ivuxolimab. The CDR3 loop reads CASSEHRENIQYF. CDR3 coding DNA: TGCGCCAGCAGTGAACACAGGGAAAACATTCAGTACTTC.